This entry is about one T cell receptor beta chain. Germline values: CDR1 LGHNA, CDR2 YSLEER. Trimming took 0 bases from V and 6 from J; bases not matched to a gene: 4. The CDR3 covers 15 residues. Sequencing used immunoSEQ multiplex PCR; TCRdb keeps in-frame clones, though not all of them. The sample consists of 100,000 to 150,000 clones, around 84% of them appearing once. The entry originates in a study of blood T cell repertoires in COVID-19. Background on the study: The origin of the acute and convalescent COVID-19 samples was the United States, Italy and Spain.

This rearrangement joins TRBV4-3 to TRBJ2-3, with 9 nucleotides matching TRBD2. The receptor's source is a woman of 80 years or more with acute or convalescent COVID-19. Material for sequencing was peripheral blood. The CDR3, as DNA: TGCGCCAGCAGCCAAGAACGCGGGGGGGCGGATACGCAGTATTTT. It is translated as CASSQERGGADTQYF.